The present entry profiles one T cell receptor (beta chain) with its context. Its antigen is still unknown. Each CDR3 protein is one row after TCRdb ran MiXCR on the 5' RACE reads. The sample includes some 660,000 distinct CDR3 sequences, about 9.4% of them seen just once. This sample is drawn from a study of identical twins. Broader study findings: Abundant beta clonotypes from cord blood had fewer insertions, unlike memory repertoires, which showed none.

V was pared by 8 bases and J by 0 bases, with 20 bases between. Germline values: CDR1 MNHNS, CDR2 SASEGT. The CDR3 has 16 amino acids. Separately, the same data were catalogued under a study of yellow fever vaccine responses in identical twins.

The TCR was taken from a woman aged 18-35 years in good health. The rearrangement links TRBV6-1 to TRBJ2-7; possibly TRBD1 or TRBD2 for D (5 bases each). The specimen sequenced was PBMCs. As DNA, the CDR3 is TGTGCCAGCTCCCGGGGCGGGCAGAGCCTCTCCTACGAGCAGTACTTC. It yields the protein CASSRGGQSLSYEQYF.